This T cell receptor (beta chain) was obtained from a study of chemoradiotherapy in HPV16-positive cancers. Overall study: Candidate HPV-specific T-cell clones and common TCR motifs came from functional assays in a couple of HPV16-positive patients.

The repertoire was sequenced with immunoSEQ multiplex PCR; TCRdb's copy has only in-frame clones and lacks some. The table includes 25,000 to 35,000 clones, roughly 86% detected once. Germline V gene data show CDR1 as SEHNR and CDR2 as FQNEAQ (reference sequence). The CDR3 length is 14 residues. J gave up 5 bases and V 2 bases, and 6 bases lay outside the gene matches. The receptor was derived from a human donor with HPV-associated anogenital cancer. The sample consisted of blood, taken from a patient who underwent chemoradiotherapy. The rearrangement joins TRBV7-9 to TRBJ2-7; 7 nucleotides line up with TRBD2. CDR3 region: CASSLSGATNEQYF. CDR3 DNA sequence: TGTGCCAGCAGCTTAAGCGGGGCCACCAACGAGCAGTACTTC.